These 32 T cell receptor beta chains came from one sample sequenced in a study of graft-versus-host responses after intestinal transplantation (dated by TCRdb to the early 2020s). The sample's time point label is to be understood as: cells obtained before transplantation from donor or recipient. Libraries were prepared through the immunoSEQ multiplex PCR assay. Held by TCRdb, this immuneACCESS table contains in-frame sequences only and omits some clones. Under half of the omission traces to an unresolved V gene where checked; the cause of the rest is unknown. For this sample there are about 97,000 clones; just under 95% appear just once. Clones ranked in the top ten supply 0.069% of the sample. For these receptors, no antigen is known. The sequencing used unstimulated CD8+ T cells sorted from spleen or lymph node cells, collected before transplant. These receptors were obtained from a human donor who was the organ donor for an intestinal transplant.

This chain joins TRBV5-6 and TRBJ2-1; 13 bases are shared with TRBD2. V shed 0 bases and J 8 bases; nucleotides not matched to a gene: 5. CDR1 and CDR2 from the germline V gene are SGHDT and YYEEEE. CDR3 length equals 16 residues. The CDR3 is CASSLVTSGGAYEQFF. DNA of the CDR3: TGTGCCAGCAGCTTGGTTACTAGCGGGGGGGCCTATGAGCAGTTCTTC.

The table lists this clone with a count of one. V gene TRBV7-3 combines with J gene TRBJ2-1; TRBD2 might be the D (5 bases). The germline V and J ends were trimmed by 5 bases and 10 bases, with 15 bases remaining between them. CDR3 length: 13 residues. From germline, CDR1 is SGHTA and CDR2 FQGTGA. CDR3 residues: CASSDYLRAEQFF. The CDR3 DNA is TGTGCCAGCAGCGACTATCTTCGGGCGGAGCAGTTCTTC. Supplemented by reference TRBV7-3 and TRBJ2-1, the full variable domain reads GAGVSQTPSNKVTEKGKYVELRCDPISGHTALYWYRQSLGQGPEFLIYFQGTGAADDSGLPNDRFFAVRPEGSVSTLKIQRTERGDSAVYLCASSDYLRAEQFFGPGTRLTVL.

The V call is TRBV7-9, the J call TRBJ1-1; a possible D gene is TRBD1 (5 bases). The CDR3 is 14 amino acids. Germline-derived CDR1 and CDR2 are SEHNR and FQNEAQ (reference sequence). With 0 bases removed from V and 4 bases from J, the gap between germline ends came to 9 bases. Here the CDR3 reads CASSLAGGSTEAFF. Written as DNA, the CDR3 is TGTGCCAGCAGCTTAGCTGGGGGGTCCACTGAAGCTTTCTTT.

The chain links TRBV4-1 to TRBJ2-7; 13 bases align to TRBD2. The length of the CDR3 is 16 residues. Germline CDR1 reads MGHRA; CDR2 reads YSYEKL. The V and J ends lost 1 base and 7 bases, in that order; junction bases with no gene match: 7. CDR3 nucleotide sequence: TGCGCCAGCAGCCAAGCTGGACTAGCGGGGGCCGGGGAGCAGTACTTC. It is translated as CASSQAGLAGAGEQYF.

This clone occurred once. CDR3 sequence (DNA): TGCGCCAGCAGAGGACAGGGCTTGAACACTGAAGCTTTCTTT. This translates into CASRGQGLNTEAFF. The chain has TRBV5-1 and TRBJ1-1; TRBD1 aligns across 8 bases. The CDR3 is 14 amino acids. The germline CDR1 and CDR2 sequences are SGHRS and YFSETQ. The J segment lost 0 bases and the V segment lost 5 bases, leaving 3 bases of the junction unmatched. Using reference TRBV5-1 and TRBJ1-1 for the parts outside the CDR3, the full variable domain is KAGVTQTPRYLIKTRGQQVTLSCSPISGHRSVSWYQQTPGQGLQFLFEYFSETQRNKGNFPGRFSGRQFSNSRSEMNVSTLELGDSALYLCASRGQGLNTEAFFGQGTRLTVV.

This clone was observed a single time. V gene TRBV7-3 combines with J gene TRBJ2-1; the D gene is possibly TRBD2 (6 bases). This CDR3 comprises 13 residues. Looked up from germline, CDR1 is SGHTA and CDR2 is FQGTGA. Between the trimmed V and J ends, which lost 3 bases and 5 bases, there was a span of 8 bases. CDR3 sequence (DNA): TGTGCCAGCAGCTTCGGGGGAGACAATGAGCAGTTCTTC. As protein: CASSFGGDNEQFF.

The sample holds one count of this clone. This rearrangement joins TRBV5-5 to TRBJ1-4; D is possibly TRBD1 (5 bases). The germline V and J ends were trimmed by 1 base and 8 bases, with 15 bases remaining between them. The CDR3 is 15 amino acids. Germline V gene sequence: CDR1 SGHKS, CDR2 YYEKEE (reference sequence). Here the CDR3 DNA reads TGTGCCAGCAGCTTGAGTAACAGGTTAGGGGAAAAACTGTTTTTT. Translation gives CASSLSNRLGEKLFF.

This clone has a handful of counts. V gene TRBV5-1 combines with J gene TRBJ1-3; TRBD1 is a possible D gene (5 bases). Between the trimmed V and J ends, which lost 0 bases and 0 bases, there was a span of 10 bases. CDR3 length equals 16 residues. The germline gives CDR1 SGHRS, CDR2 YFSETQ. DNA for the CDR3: TGCGCCAGCAGCTTGGGTTGGGGGGACTCTGGAAACACCATATATTTT. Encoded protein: CASSLGWGDSGNTIYF. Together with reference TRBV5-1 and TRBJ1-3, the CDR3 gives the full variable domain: KAGVTQTPRYLIKTRGQQVTLSCSPISGHRSVSWYQQTPGQGLQFLFEYFSETQRNKGNFPGRFSGRQFSNSRSEMNVSTLELGDSALYLCASSLGWGDSGNTIYFGEGSWLTVV.

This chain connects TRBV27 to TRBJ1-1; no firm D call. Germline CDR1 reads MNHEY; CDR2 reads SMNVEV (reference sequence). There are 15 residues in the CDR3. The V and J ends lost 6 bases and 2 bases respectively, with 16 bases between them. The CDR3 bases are TGTGCCAGCAGCCCCGGAACGGGATTTAACACTGAAGCTTTCTTT. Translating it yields CASSPGTGFNTEAFF.

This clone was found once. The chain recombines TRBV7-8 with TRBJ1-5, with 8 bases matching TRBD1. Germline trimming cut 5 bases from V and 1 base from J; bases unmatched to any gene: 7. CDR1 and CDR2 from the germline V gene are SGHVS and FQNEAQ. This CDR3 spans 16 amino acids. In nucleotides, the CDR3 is TGTGCCAGCAGCCAGACAGGGGAGGGCAGCAATCAGCCCCAGCATTTT. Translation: CASSQTGEGSNQPQHF.

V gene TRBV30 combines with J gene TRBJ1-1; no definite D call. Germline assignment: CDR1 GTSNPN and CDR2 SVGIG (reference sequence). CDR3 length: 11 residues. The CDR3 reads CASLREIEAFF. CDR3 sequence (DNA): TGTGCTTCTCTGCGGGAAATTGAAGCTTTCTTT.

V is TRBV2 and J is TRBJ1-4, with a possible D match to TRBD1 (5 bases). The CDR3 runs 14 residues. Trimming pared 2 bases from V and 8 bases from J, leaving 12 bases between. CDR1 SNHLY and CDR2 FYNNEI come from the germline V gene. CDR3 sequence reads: CASSELGVGEKLFF. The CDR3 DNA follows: TGTGCCAGCAGTGAACTAGGGGTCGGCGAAAAACTGTTTTTT.

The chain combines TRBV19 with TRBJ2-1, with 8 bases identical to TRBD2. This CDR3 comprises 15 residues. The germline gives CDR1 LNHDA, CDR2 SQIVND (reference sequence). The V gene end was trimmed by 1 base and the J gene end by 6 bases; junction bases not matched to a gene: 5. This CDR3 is CASSIGGGTTNEQFF. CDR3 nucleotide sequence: TGTGCCAGTAGTATAGGCGGGGGGACTACCAATGAGCAGTTCTTC.

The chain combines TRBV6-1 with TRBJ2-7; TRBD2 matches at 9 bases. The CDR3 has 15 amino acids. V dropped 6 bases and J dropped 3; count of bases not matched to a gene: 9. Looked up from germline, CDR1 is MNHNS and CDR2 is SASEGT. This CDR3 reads CASSRDLAGSYEQYF. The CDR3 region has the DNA TGTGCCAGCAGCCGGGACCTAGCGGGAAGCTACGAGCAGTACTTC.

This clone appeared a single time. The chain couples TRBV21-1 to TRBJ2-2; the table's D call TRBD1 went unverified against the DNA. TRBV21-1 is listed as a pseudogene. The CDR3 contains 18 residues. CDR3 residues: CASSAQKAGQINTGELFF. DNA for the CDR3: TGTGCCAGCAGCGCCCAAAAGGCGGGACAGATTAACACCGGGGAGCTGTTTTTT.

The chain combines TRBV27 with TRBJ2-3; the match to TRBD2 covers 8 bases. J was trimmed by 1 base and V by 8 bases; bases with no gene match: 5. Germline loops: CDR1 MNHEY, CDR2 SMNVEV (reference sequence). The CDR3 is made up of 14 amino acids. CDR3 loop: CASGGGLRTDTQYF. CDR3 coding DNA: TGTGCCAGCGGCGGGGGGTTGCGCACAGATACGCAGTATTTT.

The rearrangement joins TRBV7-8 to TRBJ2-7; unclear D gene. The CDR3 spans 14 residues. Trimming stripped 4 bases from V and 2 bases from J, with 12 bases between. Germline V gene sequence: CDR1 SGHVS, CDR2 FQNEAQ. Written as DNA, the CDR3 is TGTGCCAGCAGCTCCAGGCCGCTGACCTACGAGCAGTACTTC. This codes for CASSSRPLTYEQYF.

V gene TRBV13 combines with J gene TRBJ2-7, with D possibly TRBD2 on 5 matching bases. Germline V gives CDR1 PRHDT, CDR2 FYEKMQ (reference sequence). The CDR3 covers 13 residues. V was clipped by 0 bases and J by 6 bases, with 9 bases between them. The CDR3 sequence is CASSLGRGGEQYF. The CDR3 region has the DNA TGTGCCAGCAGCTTAGGCCGCGGAGGCGAGCAGTACTTC.

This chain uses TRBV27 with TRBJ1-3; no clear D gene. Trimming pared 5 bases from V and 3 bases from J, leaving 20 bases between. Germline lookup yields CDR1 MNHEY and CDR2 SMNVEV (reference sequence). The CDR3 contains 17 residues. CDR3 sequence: CASSRQPLATNGNTIYF. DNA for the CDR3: TGTGCCAGCAGTCGTCAACCTTTAGCCACCAATGGAAACACCATATATTTT.

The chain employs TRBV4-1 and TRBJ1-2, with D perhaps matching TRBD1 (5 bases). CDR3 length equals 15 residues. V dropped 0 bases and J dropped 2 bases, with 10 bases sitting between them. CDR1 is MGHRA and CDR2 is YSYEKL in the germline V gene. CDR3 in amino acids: CASSQDRGGNYGYTF. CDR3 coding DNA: TGCGCCAGCAGCCAAGATCGCGGGGGGAACTATGGCTACACCTTC.

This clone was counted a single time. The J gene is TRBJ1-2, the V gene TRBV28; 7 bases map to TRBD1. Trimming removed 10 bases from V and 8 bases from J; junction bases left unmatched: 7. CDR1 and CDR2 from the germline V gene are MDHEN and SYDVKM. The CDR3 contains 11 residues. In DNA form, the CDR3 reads TGTGCCACGAGACAGGGCTGGGGCTACACCTTC. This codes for CATRQGWGYTF.

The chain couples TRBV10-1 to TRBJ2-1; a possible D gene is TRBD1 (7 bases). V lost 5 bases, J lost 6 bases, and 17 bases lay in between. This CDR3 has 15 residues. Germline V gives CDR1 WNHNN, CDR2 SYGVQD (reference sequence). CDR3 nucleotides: TGCGCCAGCAGTATGACAGGGACTGGGGTCAATGAGCAGTTCTTC. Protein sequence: CASSMTGTGVNEQFF.

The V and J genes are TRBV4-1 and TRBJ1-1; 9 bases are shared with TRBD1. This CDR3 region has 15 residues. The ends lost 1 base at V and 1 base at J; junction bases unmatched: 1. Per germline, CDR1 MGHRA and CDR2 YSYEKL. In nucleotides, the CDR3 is TGCGCCAGCAGCCAAGGGGACAGGGCGAACACTGAAGCTTTCTTT. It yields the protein CASSQGDRANTEAFF.

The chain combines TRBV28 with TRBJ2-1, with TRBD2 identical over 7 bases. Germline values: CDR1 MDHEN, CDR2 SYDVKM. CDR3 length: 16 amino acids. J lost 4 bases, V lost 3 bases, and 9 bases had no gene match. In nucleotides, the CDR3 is TGTGCCAGCAGTTTCTCAACGGGAGGTGGGTACAATGAGCAGTTCTTC. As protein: CASSFSTGGGYNEQFF.

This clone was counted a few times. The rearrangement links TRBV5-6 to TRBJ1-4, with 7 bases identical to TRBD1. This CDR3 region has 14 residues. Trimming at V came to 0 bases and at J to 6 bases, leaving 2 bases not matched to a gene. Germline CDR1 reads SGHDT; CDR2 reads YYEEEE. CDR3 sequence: CASSLGQGDEKLFF. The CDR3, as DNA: TGTGCCAGCAGCTTGGGGCAGGGGGATGAAAAACTGTTTTTT.

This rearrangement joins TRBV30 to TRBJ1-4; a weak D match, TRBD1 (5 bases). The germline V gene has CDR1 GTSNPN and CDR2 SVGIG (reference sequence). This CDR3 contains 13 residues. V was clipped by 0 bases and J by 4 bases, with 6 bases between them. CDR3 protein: CAWSVDNNEKLFF. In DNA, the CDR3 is TGTGCCTGGAGTGTGGACAATAATGAAAAACTGTTTTTT.

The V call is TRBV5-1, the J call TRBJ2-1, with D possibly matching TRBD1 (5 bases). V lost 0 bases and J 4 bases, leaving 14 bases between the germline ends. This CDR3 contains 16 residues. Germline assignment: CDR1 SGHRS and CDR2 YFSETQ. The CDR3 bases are TGCGCCAGCAGCTTGGAGGGCAGGGTGATATACAATGAGCAGTTCTTC. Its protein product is CASSLEGRVIYNEQFF.

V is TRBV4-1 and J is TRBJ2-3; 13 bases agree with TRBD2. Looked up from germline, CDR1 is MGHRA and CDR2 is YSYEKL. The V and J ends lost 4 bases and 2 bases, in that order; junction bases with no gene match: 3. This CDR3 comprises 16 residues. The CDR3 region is CASSPTSGGSTDTQYF. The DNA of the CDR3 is TGCGCCAGCAGCCCGACTAGCGGGGGGTCCACAGATACGCAGTATTTT.

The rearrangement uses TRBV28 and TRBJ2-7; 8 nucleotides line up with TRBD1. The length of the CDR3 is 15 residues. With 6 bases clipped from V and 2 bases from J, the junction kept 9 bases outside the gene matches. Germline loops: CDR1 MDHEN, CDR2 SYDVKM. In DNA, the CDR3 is TGTGCCAGCAGGGTATCGACAGGGGCAACCTACGAGCAGTACTTC. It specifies CASRVSTGATYEQYF. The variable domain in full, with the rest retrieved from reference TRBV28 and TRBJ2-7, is DVKVTQSSRYLVKRTGEKVFLECVQDMDHENMFWYRQDPGLGLRLIYFSYDVKMKEKGDIPEGYSVSREKKERFSLILESASTNQTSMYLCASRVSTGATYEQYFGPGTRLTVT.

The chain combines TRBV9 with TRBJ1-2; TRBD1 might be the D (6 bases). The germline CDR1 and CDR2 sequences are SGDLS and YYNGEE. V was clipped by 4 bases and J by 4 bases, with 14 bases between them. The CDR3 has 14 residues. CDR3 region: CASSSDSLSYGYTF. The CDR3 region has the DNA TGTGCCAGCAGCTCGGACAGCCTCTCCTATGGCTACACCTTC.

CDR3 nucleotide sequence: TGTGCCAGCCAAAAAGAAAATCCGGGGGGCTACACCTTC. This translates into CASQKENPGGYTF. The rearrangement links TRBV28 to TRBJ1-2; D gene ambiguous. V lost 8 bases and J lost 8, with 18 bases in between. The CDR3 runs 13 residues. Per germline, CDR1 MDHEN and CDR2 SYDVKM.

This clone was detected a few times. The CDR3 sequence: CAWSETGYEQYF. CDR3 in DNA: TGTGCCTGGAGTGAGACAGGCTACGAGCAGTACTTC. The chain joins TRBV30 to TRBJ2-7, with D possibly matching TRBD1 (6 bases). Germline CDR1 and CDR2: GTSNPN and SVGIG (reference sequence). V shed 1 base and J shed 3 bases, with 7 bases lying between them. The CDR3 length is 12 residues.